The clone carrying this TCR beta chain came up many times. Antigen unknown. The time point: persistent/refractory GD, antithyroid drugs over 5 years with positive TRAb. PBMC-extracted RNA yielded the TCR library. Graves' disease diagnosis was established per American Thyroid Association guidelines. The sample originates from a study of regulatory T cells in long-lasting Graves disease. Study background: Persistent Graves' disease meant over 5 years of antithyroid drugs with positive TSH receptor antibodies.

Study-wide results and limits: Small numbers of samples may have cut accuracy.

Arm-PCR with iRepertoire HTBI primers amplified the CDR3 regions for these TCR beta libraries. In the source study's methods: Sequenced samples collectively carried approximately 58 TRBV and 14 TRBJ segments. TCRdb recomputed calls from the multiplex PCR reads with MiXCR, one row per CDR3 protein. The V and J calls were determined by TCRdb, not by the authors. The sample records roughly 450,000 distinct CDR3 sequences, around 21% being singletons. The receptor was derived from a female donor with Graves disease. The input for sequencing was peripheral blood mononuclear cells (PBMCs), taken when the disease was refractory, from a patient treated with antithyroid drugs.

The CDR3, as DNA: TGTGCCAGCAGCCCAGGGGGATGGACCGGGGAGCTGTTTTTT. This gives the protein CASSPGGWTGELFF. This chain uses TRBV11-2 with TRBJ2-2, with 7 bases matching TRBD1. CDR1 SGHAT and CDR2 FQNNGV come from the germline V gene. The CDR3 spans 14 residues. V was clipped by 5 bases and J by 5 bases; unmatched bases: 5.